This TCR beta chain is from a study of T cell repertoires in cytomegalovirus infection. As for the study in general: An indication of both CMV infection and matching HLA type came from public TCR beta signatures.

TCRdb used MiXCR to reprocess the reads, holding one entry per CDR3 protein. The table has about 450,000 distinct CDR3 sequences, around 32% seen once. V lost 4 bases and J lost 8, with 14 bases in between. Per the germline V gene, CDR1 is MDHEN and CDR2 is SYDVKM. The CDR3 is 13 amino acids. General study findings and limits: It was HLA-C-restricted CMV-specific TCR beta clonotypes that dominated the response ex vivo.

There are a few counts of this clonotype. Antigen: not known. V gene TRBV28 combines with J gene TRBJ1-2; possible D gene TRBD1, 6 bases. This clonotype was obtained from a human donor in good health (CMV status not recorded). Some clones in this sample may be carry-over from other donors' samples. The sequenced material came from PBMCs. The CDR3 sequence is CASSSQGSGGYTF. The CDR3 DNA sequence: TGTGCCAGCAGTTCCCAGGGGAGCGGCGGCTACACCTTC.